A selection of T cell receptor beta chains follows, all from one sample in a study of OX40 agonist ivuxolimab in advanced cancers. Assay used: immunoSEQ multiplex PCR; TCRdb lists only in-frame clones, some missing. Among tens of thousands of clones, 75% to 90% were seen once, and the ten largest hold roughly 0.5%. The sample consisted of CD4+ or CD8+ T cells sorted from blood, taken in a trial of the OX40 agonist ivuxolimab. These receptors all stem from an adult with an advanced solid tumor such as melanoma, head and neck, liver or kidney cancer. Both conserved end residues are part of each CDR3. D genes are given only for firm matches. Expanded clones get a size class; other rows say once, few or many, or leave the size out.

>-|TRBJ1-1|TRBV29-1|once
CSVVQSGNTEAFF
TGCAGCGTCGTACAATCGGGGAACACTGAAGCTTTCTTT
>TRBD1|TRBJ1-5|TRBV28|once
CASRGTGGPSNQPQHF
TGTGCCAGCAGAGGGACAGGGGGACCTAGCAATCAGCCCCAGCATTTT
>TRBD2|TRBJ2-3|TRBV11-2|-
CASSVGLAGNTDTQYF
TGTGCCAGCAGCGTAGGACTAGCGGGAAACACAGATACGCAGTATTTT
>TRBD1|TRBJ2-4|TRBV19|-
CASSILGDRGLLAKNIQYF
TGTGCCAGTAGTATTTTAGGGGACAGGGGGCTACTAGCCAAAAACATTCAGTACTTC
>TRBD1|TRBJ2-3|TRBV9|-
CASSPRTGNTDTQYF
TGTGCCAGCAGCCCCCGGACAGGGAACACAGATACGCAGTATTTT
>TRBD1|TRBJ2-1|TRBV10-3|-
CAIRGQGISYNEQFF
TGTGCCATCAGAGGACAGGGAATCTCCTACAATGAGCAGTTCTTC
>-|TRBJ2-2|TRBV20-1|-
CSARSGGELFF
TGCAGTGCTAGAAGCGGCGGGGAGCTGTTTTTT
>TRBD2|TRBJ2-5|TRBV10-3|-
CAISDSLAGGRETQYF
TGTGCCATCAGTGATAGCCTAGCGGGAGGTCGAGAGACCCAGTACTTC
>-|TRBJ2-5|TRBV10-3|-
CAISDPHRLGDGETQYF
TGTGCCATCAGTGACCCTCACCGATTGGGAGACGGTGAGACCCAGTACTTC
>TRBD1|TRBJ2-7|TRBV2|-
CASSENHRGYEQYF
TGTGCCAGCAGTGAAAACCACAGGGGTTACGAGCAGTACTTC
>-|TRBJ2-7|TRBV29-1|-
CSVAGLGRSYEQYF
TGCAGCGTTGCAGGGTTGGGTAGATCCTACGAGCAGTACTTC
>TRBD1|TRBJ1-5|TRBV6-5|-
CASRQGAGNQPQHF
TGTGCCAGCAGGCAGGGGGCTGGCAATCAGCCCCAGCATTTT
>-|TRBJ2-1|TRBV29-1|-
CSVESWGNEQFF
TGCAGCGTTGAGAGTTGGGGCAATGAGCAGTTCTTC
>-|TRBJ2-1|TRBV15|-
CATSVGAHEQFF
TGTGCCACCAGCGTGGGTGCCCATGAGCAGTTCTTC
>-|TRBJ2-1|TRBV5-1|-
CASSLELAPNEQFF
TGCGCCAGCAGCTTAGAACTAGCCCCCAATGAGCAGTTCTTC
>-|TRBJ1-5|TRBV19|-
CASSITGLSNQPQHF
TGTGCCAGTAGTATTACTGGACTGTCTAATCAGCCCCAGCATTTT
>TRBD2|TRBJ2-1|TRBV4-1|few
CASSQVMIAGPVRDEQFF
TGCGCCAGCAGCCAAGTCATGATAGCGGGACCGGTACGAGATGAGCAGTTCTTC
>TRBD2|TRBJ2-4|TRBV11-3|-
CASSLLGGPKNIQYF
TGTGCCAGCAGCTTACTGGGAGGGCCCAAAAACATTCAGTACTTC
>TRBD1|TRBJ1-4|TRBV5-1|-
CASSNPGQGNEKLFF
TGCGCCAGCAGCAATCCGGGACAGGGGAATGAAAAACTGTTTTTT
>TRBD1|TRBJ2-5|TRBV7-2|once
CASSLTGARETQYF
TGTGCCAGCAGCCTAACAGGGGCGAGGGAGACCCAGTACTTC
>-|TRBJ2-3|TRBV7-5|once
CARSLDRDFTDTQYF
TGTGCCAGAAGCTTAGATCGGGACTTCACAGATACGCAGTATTTT
>TRBD1|TRBJ2-7|TRBV9|-
CASSAGTGATYEQYF
TGTGCCAGCAGCGCGGGGACAGGGGCTACCTACGAGCAGTACTTC
>TRBD2|TRBJ2-5|TRBV10-3|-
CAISDGGGQETQYF
TGTGCCATCAGTGACGGGGGGGGCCAAGAGACCCAGTACTTC
>TRBD1|TRBJ2-3|TRBV5-4|-
CASSSTGVFGTDTQYF
TGTGCCAGCAGCTCGACAGGGGTTTTCGGCACAGATACGCAGTATTTT
>-|TRBJ1-5|TRBV15|-
CATSSPGYNQPQHF
TGTGCCACCAGCAGCCCGGGGTACAATCAGCCCCAGCATTTT
>TRBD1|TRBJ2-7|TRBV9|once
CASSAVDRGEQYF
TGTGCCAGCAGCGCCGTTGACAGGGGCGAGCAGTACTTC
>-|TRBJ2-7|TRBV27|-
CASSAPGSYEQYF
TGTGCCAGCAGTGCGCCGGGATCCTACGAGCAGTACTTC
>TRBD1|TRBJ1-5|TRBV5-6|-
CASSSGTGSSNQPQHF
TGTGCCAGCAGCTCAGGGACAGGGTCTAGCAATCAGCCCCAGCATTTT
>-|TRBJ2-7|TRBV28|-
CASLQALPPYEQYF
TGTGCCAGTTTGCAGGCCCTACCGCCCTACGAGCAGTACTTC
>-|TRBJ2-3|TRBV15|-
CATSRDLLSTDTQYF
TGTGCCACCAGCAGGGACTTACTTAGCACAGATACGCAGTATTTT
>-|TRBJ2-7|TRBV11-2|-
CASSPRDRHSYEQYF
TGTGCCAGCAGCCCCCGGGACCGTCACAGCTACGAGCAGTACTTC
>-|TRBJ2-5|TRBV5-1|-
CASLTPACGGRFQTQYF
TGCGCCAGCCTCACTCCGGCTTGTGGGGGGCGCTTCCAGACCCAGTACTTC
>-|TRBJ2-7|TRBV6-5|-
CASSTPNYEQYF
TGTGCCAGCAGTACTCCTAACTACGAGCAGTACTTC
>-|TRBJ2-1|TRBV30|-
CAYLNNEQFF
TGTGCCTACCTCAACAATGAGCAGTTCTTC
>TRBD1|TRBJ2-1|TRBV5-1|-
CASSFEIQGNEQFF
TGCGCCAGCAGCTTCGAAATACAGGGGAATGAGCAGTTCTTC